A selection of T cell receptor beta chains follows, all from one sample in a study of blood T cell repertoires in COVID-19. Sequencing was performed with immunoSEQ multiplex PCR; in TCRdb, only in-frame clones are kept and a portion is missing. Altogether approximately 340,000 clones are present, approximately 90% being singletons, with the ten largest covering approximately 9.3%. Sequences were obtained from peripheral blood. These receptors all come from a man between 25 and 39 years old with COVID-19, enrolled during active disease. Both conserved end residues are part of each CDR3. A D gene is named only where the DNA matches it firmly. Size tells how often a clone was seen (once, few, many) or the class of an expanded clone, and some rows leave it out.

j_gene,len,abundance,d_gene,v_gene,CDR3aa,CDR3nt
TRBJ2-5,15,.,TRBD1,TRBV2,CASRRDRLRQETQYF,TGTGCCAGCAGACGGGACAGACTTAGACAAGAGACCCAGTACTTC
TRBJ1-6,17,few,TRBD1,TRBV12-5,CASGRLPLRQGTSPLHF,TGTGCTAGTGGCCGCTTACCCCTTCGACAGGGGACTTCACCCCTCCACTTT
TRBJ2-7,15,few,.,TRBV28,CASSLMRGSSYEQYF,TGTGCCAGCAGTTTAATGAGGGGGTCCTCCTACGAGCAGTACTTC
TRBJ1-2,13,.,.,TRBV7-2,CASSSGYMNGYTF,TGTGCCAGCAGCTCAGGGTACATGAATGGCTACACCTTC
TRBJ2-2,16,.,TRBD1,TRBV9,CASTLSGTGFNGELFF,TGTGCCAGCACCCTCAGTGGGACAGGGTTTAACGGGGAGCTGTTTTTT
TRBJ2-3,15,.,.,TRBV18,CASSPRQAGTDTQYF,TGTGCCAGCTCACCAAGGCAGGCGGGAACAGATACGCAGTATTTT
TRBJ2-7,16,.,TRBD2,TRBV7-2,CASSLAPGLAVYEQYF,TGTGCCAGCAGCTTAGCACCGGGACTAGCGGTCTACGAGCAGTACTTC
TRBJ1-5,15,few,.,TRBV7-9,CASSLAPGHNQPQHF,TGTGCCAGCAGCTTGGCACCGGGACACAATCAGCCCCAGCATTTT
TRBJ2-7,15,.,TRBD1,TRBV6-1,CASSEAQGAGYEQYF,TGTGCCAGCAGTGAGGCACAGGGGGCAGGGTACGAGCAGTACTTC
TRBJ1-1,16,.,TRBD1,TRBV18,CASSPQLTGADTEAFF,TGTGCCAGCTCACCGCAGCTTACAGGGGCTGACACTGAAGCTTTCTTT
TRBJ1-5,15,.,.,TRBV5-6,CASSSLGHLNQPQHF,TGTGCCAGCAGCTCCCTGGGACACCTCAATCAGCCCCAGCATTTT
TRBJ1-1,13,.,TRBD1,TRBV7-9,CASSLGQGSEAFF,TGTGCCAGCAGCCTTGGACAGGGATCTGAAGCTTTCTTT
TRBJ1-5,13,.,.,TRBV2,CASRGYSNQPQHF,TGTGCCAGCCGGGGATATAGCAATCAGCCCCAGCATTTT
TRBJ2-7,14,.,.,TRBV19,CASSSGGGGYEQYF,TGTGCCAGTAGTAGCGGCGGGGGCGGATACGAGCAGTACTTC
TRBJ2-2,15,once,.,TRBV13,CASSLVREGTGELFF,TGTGCCAGCAGCTTAGTCAGGGAAGGGACCGGGGAGCTGTTTTTT
TRBJ1-1,14,.,TRBD1,TRBV5-1,CASSWDSMNTEAFF,TGCGCCAGCAGCTGGGACAGTATGAACACTGAAGCTTTCTTT
TRBJ2-1,13,.,TRBD2,TRBV7-2,CASSRGVYNEQFF,TGTGCCAGCAGCCGGGGGGTATACAATGAGCAGTTCTTC
TRBJ2-3,16,.,TRBD1,TRBV7-9,CASSSSRDRRQDTQYF,TGTGCCAGCAGCTCGTCCAGGGACAGAAGACAAGATACGCAGTATTTT
TRBJ2-7,13,.,TRBD2,TRBV28,CASSHGRAYEQYF,TGTGCCAGCAGCCATGGGAGGGCCTACGAGCAGTACTTC
TRBJ2-1,18,.,TRBD2,TRBV18,CASSYYASGLSSYNEQFF,TGTGCCAGCTCATACTATGCTAGCGGACTGAGCTCCTACAATGAGCAGTTCTTC